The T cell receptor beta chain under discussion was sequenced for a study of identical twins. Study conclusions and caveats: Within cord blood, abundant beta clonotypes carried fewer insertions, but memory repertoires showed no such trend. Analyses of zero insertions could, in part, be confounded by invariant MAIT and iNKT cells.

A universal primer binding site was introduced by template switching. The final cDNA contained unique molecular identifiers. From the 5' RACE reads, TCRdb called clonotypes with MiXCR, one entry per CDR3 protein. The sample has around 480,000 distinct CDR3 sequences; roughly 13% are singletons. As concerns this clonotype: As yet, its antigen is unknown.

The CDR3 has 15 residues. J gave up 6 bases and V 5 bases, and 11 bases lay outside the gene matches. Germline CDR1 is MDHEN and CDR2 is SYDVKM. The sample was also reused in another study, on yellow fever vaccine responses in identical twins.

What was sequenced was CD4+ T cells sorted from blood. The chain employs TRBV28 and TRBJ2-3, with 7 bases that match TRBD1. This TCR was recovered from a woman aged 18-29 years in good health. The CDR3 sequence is CASSLTSTGTDTQYF. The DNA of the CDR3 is TGTGCCAGCAGTCTTACCTCGACAGGGACGGATACGCAGTATTTT.